The present entry profiles one TCR beta chain with its context. V was pared by 1 base and J by 1 base, with 11 bases between. This CDR3 spans 15 amino acids. CDR1 and CDR2 from the germline V gene are SGHRS and YFSETQ. This specimen comes from a study of shared clonotypes between healthy human individuals. Only in-frame clones appear in the TCRdb table, and some are missing; sequencing was by immunoSEQ multiplex PCR. The sample holds about 2.3 million clones; just under 95% are singletons and the top ten take 0.37%. The receptor was derived from a man aged 18 to 29 in good health. Some clones in this sample may be carry-over from other donors' samples. This chain joins TRBV5-1 and TRBJ1-1; D is ambiguous. The specimen sequenced was naive CD4+ T cells from PBMCs. Subset of the sample: CD45RA+ positively selected. Here the CDR3 reads CASSLFLFANTEAFF. The DNA of the CDR3 is TGCGCCAGCAGCTTGTTCTTATTTGCGAACACTGAAGCTTTCTTT. Full variable domain (remainder filled in from reference TRBV5-1 and TRBJ1-1): KAGVTQTPRYLIKTRGQQVTLSCSPISGHRSVSWYQQTPGQGLQFLFEYFSETQRNKGNFPGRFSGRQFSNSRSEMNVSTLELGDSALYLCASSLFLFANTEAFFGQGTRLTVV.